The 19 T cell receptor beta chains given below trace back to one sample, sequenced in a study of shared clonotypes between healthy human individuals. The data were produced by immunoSEQ multiplex PCR, yet TCRdb's version contains in-frame clones alone and is incomplete. The sample contains millions of clones, more than 80% of which appear only once. The specimen sequenced was naive CD4+ T cells from PBMCs. Subset denoted: CD45RA+ positively selected. The receptors originated from a man younger than 35 in good health. Some clones in this sample may be carry-over from other donors' samples.

The rearrangement links TRBV5-5 to TRBJ2-7, with 8 bases that match TRBD2. In germline, CDR1 is SGHKS, CDR2 YYEKEE (reference sequence). Losses at the gene ends were 3 bases for V and 0 bases for J; bases not matched to a gene: 5. The CDR3 sequence is 15 residues long. The CDR3 region is CASSYSGTSSYEQYF. In DNA, the CDR3 is TGTGCCAGCAGCTATAGCGGGACTAGCTCCTACGAGCAGTACTTC.

The genes are TRBV29-1 and TRBJ1-1, with D unclear. Trimming left V 7 bases short and J 0 bases short, with 12 bases between. This CDR3 contains 13 residues. The germline V gene has CDR1 SQVTM and CDR2 ANQGSEA. The CDR3 loop reads CSAAGRMNTEAFF. CDR3 in DNA: TGCAGCGCCGCAGGACGGATGAACACTGAAGCTTTCTTT.

About this clone: One end of the junction is discordant with germline, which a read error may explain. The V gene is TRBV6-1, the J gene TRBJ2-7; 9 bases are shared with TRBD1. This CDR3 region has 14 residues. Germline assignment: CDR1 MNHNS and CDR2 SASEGT. This chain's CDR3 is CASKPGQGSHEQYF. The CDR3 coding sequence is TGTGCCAGCAAACCGGGACAGGGCTCCCACGAGCAGTACTTC.

The CDR3 nucleotides are TGTGCCAGCAGTATTCATACCGGACAGGGAGGTCAAGAGACCCAGTACTTC. Amino acids: CASSIHTGQGGQETQYF. This sequence joins TRBV6-4 and TRBJ2-5; 8 nucleotides align to TRBD1. The CDR3 has 17 amino acids. CDR1 is MRHNA and CDR2 is SNTAGT in the germline V gene. J was trimmed by 2 bases and V by 5 bases; bases with no gene match: 13.

The chain joins TRBV28 to TRBJ2-2; D is unresolved. Per the germline V gene, CDR1 is MDHEN and CDR2 is SYDVKM. This CDR3 spans 12 amino acids. CDR3 sequence reads: CTSRANTGELFF. DNA for the CDR3: TGTACCTCTAGGGCAAACACCGGGGAGCTGTTTTTT.

V and J are TRBV9 and TRBJ2-1; D is unclear. CDR1 SGDLS and CDR2 YYNGEE come from the germline V gene. The CDR3 has 15 amino acids. The V end was cut by 0 bases, the J end by 4 bases, with 11 bases between. The CDR3: CASSVDVPNYNEQFF. The DNA of the CDR3 is TGTGCCAGCAGCGTAGATGTCCCGAATTACAATGAGCAGTTCTTC.

This sequence joins TRBV7-8 and TRBJ1-2; no firm D call. V lost 0 bases and J lost 8, with 7 bases in between. In germline, CDR1 is SGHVS, CDR2 FQNEAQ. The CDR3 consists of 12 residues. In nucleotides, the CDR3 is TGTGCCAGCAGCTTAGCGGGAACAGGCTACACCTTC. Amino acids: CASSLAGTGYTF.

The gene calls are TRBV5-1 and TRBJ1-1, with 11 bases lining up with TRBD1. The CDR3 length is 15 residues. CDR1 and CDR2 from the germline V gene are SGHRS and YFSETQ. V lost 3 bases and J lost 6; bases outside the gene matches: 7. The DNA for the CDR3 is TGCGCCAGCAGCTCGGGACAGGGGGTGATAGCTGAAGCTTTCTTT. Encoded protein: CASSSGQGVIAEAFF.

CDR3 coding DNA: TGTGCCACCAGCAGCTCAGGGGGGGCCTCCTACAATGAGCAGTTCTTC. As protein: CATSSSGGASYNEQFF. The J gene is TRBJ2-1, the V gene TRBV15; perhaps D is TRBD1 or TRBD2 (7 bases each). CDR1 LNHNV and CDR2 YYDKDF come from the germline V gene (reference sequence). Between the trimmed V and J ends, which lost 3 bases and 0 bases, there was a span of 12 bases. The CDR3 is made up of 16 amino acids. Full variable domain (outside the CDR3, taken from reference TRBV15 and TRBJ2-1): DAMVIQNPRYQVTQFGKPVTLSCSQTLNHNVMYWYQQKSSQAPKLLFHYYDKDFNNEADTPDNFQSRRPNTSFCFLDIRSPGLGDTAMYLCATSSSGGASYNEQFFGPGTRLTVL.

This chain connects TRBV10-3 to TRBJ2-7, with 16 bases matching TRBD2. The V and J ends lost 6 bases and 3 bases, in that order; junction bases with no gene match: 5. Germline CDR1 reads ENHRY; CDR2 reads SYGVKD. This CDR3 is 16 amino acids long. CDR3 protein: CAIRGLAGGPVYEQYF. CDR3 bases: TGTGCCATCAGGGGACTAGCGGGAGGGCCTGTCTACGAGCAGTACTTC.

The DNA of the CDR3 is TGTGCCAGCAGTGGCGGAGGCCGGATCACCGGGGAGCTGTTTTTT. Translation gives CASSGGGRITGELFF. The V gene is TRBV27, the J gene TRBJ2-2, with TRBD2 as a possible D gene (5 bases). This CDR3 region has 15 residues. Germline CDR1 is MNHEY and CDR2 is SMNVEV (reference sequence). V was clipped by 5 bases and J by 4 bases, with 14 bases between them.

This clone came up once. This chain joins TRBV5-1 and TRBJ1-2, with D unclear. The CDR3 runs to 13 residues. Germline values: CDR1 SGHRS, CDR2 YFSETQ. V lost 5 bases, J lost 4 bases, and 12 bases lay in between. The CDR3 loop is CASRLTAAYGYTF. The CDR3, as DNA: TGCGCCAGCAGACTTACAGCAGCCTATGGCTACACCTTC.

The J gene is TRBJ2-7, the V gene TRBV5-1; 10 positions agree with TRBD2. V shed 3 bases, J shed 6 bases, and the junction held 9 bases outside the gene matches. Germline CDR1 and CDR2: SGHRS and YFSETQ. CDR3 length equals 15 residues. The CDR3 bases are TGCGCCAGCAGCTCAACTAGCGGGACGACCGGCGAGCAGTACTTC. Residues: CASSSTSGTTGEQYF.

This rearrangement joins TRBV11-2 to TRBJ2-7, with D tentatively TRBD1 or TRBD2 (5 bases each). CDR3 length: 15 residues. Trimming removed 5 bases at V and 4 bases at J, with 18 bases between. CDR1 and CDR2 from the germline V gene are SGHAT and FQNNGV. CDR3 amino acids: CASSPEGSGEYEQYF. The CDR3 coding sequence is TGTGCCAGCAGCCCCGAGGGGAGCGGAGAATACGAGCAGTACTTC.

For this clone: Other DNA sequences in the sample encode the same CDR3. This sequence joins TRBV29-1 and TRBJ2-7; 10 bases agree with TRBD1. Unmatched junction bases numbered 0, after V lost 4 bases and J lost 3 bases. The CDR3 consists of 12 residues. CDR1 is SQVTM, CDR2 ANQGSEA, per germline. The chain's CDR3 is CSVGTGGYEQYF. The CDR3 DNA reads TGCAGCGTTGGGACAGGGGGCTACGAGCAGTACTTC.

V is TRBV30 and J is TRBJ2-2; D not certain. CDR1 is GTSNPN and CDR2 is SVGIG in the germline V gene (reference sequence). The CDR3 consists of 14 residues. V shed 0 bases and J shed 5 bases, with 10 bases lying between them. This CDR3 reads CAWSVSLGTGELFF. The CDR3 nucleotides read TGTGCCTGGAGTGTAAGCCTGGGGACCGGGGAGCTGTTTTTT.

V and J are TRBV5-1 and TRBJ2-7, with D uncertain. Trimming shortened V by 3 bases and J by 5 bases, and 6 bases separated the two germline ends. Germline V CDR1 and CDR2: SGHRS, YFSETQ. The CDR3 loop spans 11 amino acids. The CDR3 DNA reads as TGCGCCAGCAGCTCTGGCAACGAGCAGTACTTC. As protein: CASSSGNEQYF.

The chain employs TRBV5-1 and TRBJ2-1; 8 nucleotides agree with TRBD2. There are 15 residues in the CDR3. With 0 bases clipped from V and 4 bases from J, the junction kept 3 bases outside the gene matches. Germline CDR1 reads SGHRS; CDR2 reads YFSETQ. The CDR3 loop reads CASSLVERGYNEQFF. CDR3 nucleotide sequence: TGCGCCAGCAGCTTGGTGGAGCGGGGGTACAATGAGCAGTTCTTC.

This chain links TRBV6-5 with TRBJ2-7, with TRBD2 identical over 12 bases. This CDR3 is 16 amino acids long. V lost 4 bases to trimming and J lost 1 base; unmatched junction nucleotides: 5. Germline V gives CDR1 MNHEY, CDR2 SVGAGI. As DNA, the CDR3 is TGTGCCAGCAGTTCCGCTAGCGGGAGGGGGTCCTACGAGCAGTACTTC. Translating it yields CASSSASGRGSYEQYF.